This T cell receptor beta chain was found in a study of cytomegalovirus exposure and HLA in healthy donors. The study's findings and limits: In a later analysis, a missense DCLRE1C variant was linked to TCR beta V- and J-gene trimming. TCR beta sequences reportedly predicted most subjects' HLA-A and HLA-B alleles accurately. Immune exposure information available was restricted to CMV serostatus.

Trimming cost V 5 bases and J 2 bases; bases outside gene matches: 14. Germline CDR1 is MNHEY and CDR2 is SMNVEV (reference sequence). The CDR3 totals 17 residues. The PCR ran on 60 Vbeta and 13 Jbeta primers. Original processing notes: Approximately 12 million of 70 million to 80 million unique TCR beta chains were shared, per a later count. Assay used: immunoSEQ multiplex PCR; TCRdb lists only in-frame clones, some missing. V and J calls plus clone size are reproduced from that table; the DNA served to infer D and trimming. Among roughly 170,000 clones listed, around 80% were seen once. In the case of this clone: Its antigen remains unidentified.

Sequences were obtained from PBMCs. This rearrangement joins TRBV27 to TRBJ2-5, with TRBD1 identical over 7 bases. This TCR was recovered from a woman younger than 45 in good health and CMV-seronegative. CDR3 sequence reads: CASSPLPTGLSQETQYF. Written as DNA, the CDR3 is TGTGCCAGCAGTCCCCTCCCGACAGGGTTAAGTCAAGAGACCCAGTACTTC.